This TCR beta chain came from a study of T cell changes during pregnancy in multiple sclerosis. The method was immunoSEQ multiplex PCR; TCRdb's version includes in-frame clones alone and lacks a portion of them. Found here are tens of thousands of clones, nearly 95% of them singletons; the top ten hold about 0.99%. Germline V lookup: CDR1 SGHDN, CDR2 FVKESK. Trimming cost V 1 base and J 6 bases, with 9 bases left between them. The CDR3 spans 13 residues. The chain links TRBV14 to TRBJ1-2, with D hard to call. The sample here was peripheral blood, taken after pregnancy. The clonotype originates from a female donor with multiple sclerosis, enrolled in a pregnancy study. Written as DNA, the CDR3 is TGTGCCAGCAGCCAAGGAGGGCCCGATGGCTACACCTTC. It yields the protein CASSQGGPDGYTF.